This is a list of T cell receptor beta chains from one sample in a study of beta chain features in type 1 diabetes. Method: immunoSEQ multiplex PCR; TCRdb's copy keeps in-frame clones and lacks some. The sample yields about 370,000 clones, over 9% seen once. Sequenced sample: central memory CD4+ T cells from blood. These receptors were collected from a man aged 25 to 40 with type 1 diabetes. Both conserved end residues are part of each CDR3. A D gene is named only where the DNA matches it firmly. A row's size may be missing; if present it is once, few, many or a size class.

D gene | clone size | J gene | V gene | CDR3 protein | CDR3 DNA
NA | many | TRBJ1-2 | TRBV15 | CATSREQGPYGYTF | TGTGCCACCAGCAGAGAACAGGGTCCCTATGGCTACACCTTC
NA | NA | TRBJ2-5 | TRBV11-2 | CASSLHREETQYF | TGTGCCAGCAGCTTACACAGGGAAGAGACCCAGTACTTC
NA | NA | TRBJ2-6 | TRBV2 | CASSPVRGSGANVLTF | TGTGCCAGCAGCCCAGTACGGGGCTCTGGGGCCAACGTCCTGACTTTC
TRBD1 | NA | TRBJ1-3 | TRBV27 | CASKLQGAVGNTIYF | TGTGCCAGCAAACTACAGGGGGCCGTGGGAAACACCATATATTTT
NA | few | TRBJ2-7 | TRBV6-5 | CASRMGGRSYEQYF | TGTGCCAGCAGGATGGGAGGCAGGTCCTACGAGCAGTACTTC
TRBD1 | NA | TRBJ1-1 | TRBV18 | CASSPRQGVGTEAFF | TGTGCCAGCTCACCGAGACAGGGGGTAGGAACTGAAGCTTTCTTT
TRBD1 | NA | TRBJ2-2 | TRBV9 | CASSTGGASGELFF | TGTGCCAGCAGCACAGGGGGCGCGAGCGGGGAGCTGTTTTTT
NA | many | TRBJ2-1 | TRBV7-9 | CASSLLAVGEYNEQFF | TGTGCCAGCAGCTTACTAGCTGTAGGGGAATACAATGAGCAGTTCTTC
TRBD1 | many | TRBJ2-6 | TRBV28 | CASSFRQGSGANVLTF | TGTGCCAGCAGTTTTCGACAGGGGTCAGGGGCCAACGTCCTGACTTTC
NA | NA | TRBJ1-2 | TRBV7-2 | CASSSQGAQGYGYTF | TGTGCCAGCAGCTCACAGGGAGCTCAAGGCTATGGCTACACCTTC
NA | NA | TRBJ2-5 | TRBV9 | CASSEETQYF | TGTGCCAGCAGCGAGGAGACCCAGTACTTC
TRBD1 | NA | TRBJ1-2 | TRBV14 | CASSQTWTGANYGYTF | TGTGCCAGCAGCCAAACGTGGACAGGCGCCAACTATGGCTACACCTTC
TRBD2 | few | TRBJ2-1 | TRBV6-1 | CASSGTSGSRSYNEQFF | TGTGCCAGCAGTGGGACTAGCGGGAGCCGTTCCTACAATGAGCAGTTCTTC
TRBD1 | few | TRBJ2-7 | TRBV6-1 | CASSRDRGGWYF | TGTGCCAGCAGCCGGGACAGGGGAGGTTGGTACTTC
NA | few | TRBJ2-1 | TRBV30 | CAWGGSGNEQFF | TGTGCCTGGGGGGGGAGTGGTAATGAGCAGTTCTTC
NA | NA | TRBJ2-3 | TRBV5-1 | CASSLDAAGLDTQYF | TGCGCCAGCAGCTTGGATGCGGCGGGATTGGATACGCAGTATTTT
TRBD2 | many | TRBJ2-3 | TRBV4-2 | CASSQEGASGSTDTQYF | TGTGCCAGCAGCCAAGAAGGGGCTAGCGGAAGCACAGATACGCAGTATTTT
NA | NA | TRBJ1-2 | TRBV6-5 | CASTATANYGYTF | TGTGCCAGCACCGCGACGGCTAACTATGGCTACACCTTC
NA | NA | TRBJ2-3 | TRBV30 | CAWSEAVLSTDTQYF | TGTGCCTGGAGTGAGGCGGTCCTTAGCACAGATACGCAGTATTTT
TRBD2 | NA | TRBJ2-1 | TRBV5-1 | CASSPGLAGGEEQFF | TGCGCCAGCAGCCCGGGACTAGCGGGAGGGGAGGAGCAGTTCTTC
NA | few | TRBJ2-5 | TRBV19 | CASSTSHGGSQETQYF | TGTGCCAGTAGTACATCCCACGGGGGTTCCCAAGAGACCCAGTACTTC
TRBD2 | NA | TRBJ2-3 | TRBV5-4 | CASSLAWVERERTDTQYF | TGTGCCAGCAGCTTGGCCTGGGTCGAGCGGGAGCGCACAGATACGCAGTATTTT
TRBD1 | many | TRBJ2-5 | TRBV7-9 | CASSLAGTALQETQYF | TGTGCCAGCAGCTTAGCCGGGACAGCTTTACAAGAGACCCAGTACTTC
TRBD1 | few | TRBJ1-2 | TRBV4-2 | CASSQTDREGYGYTF | TGTGCCAGCAGCCAGACCGACAGGGAAGGCTATGGCTACACCTTC
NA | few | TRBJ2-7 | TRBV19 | CASSIDRLLSYEQYF | TGTGCCAGTAGTATAGACCGCTTGCTCTCCTACGAGCAGTACTTC
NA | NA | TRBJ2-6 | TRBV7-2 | CASSLEAQGANVLTF | TGTGCCAGCAGCTTGGAGGCGCAAGGGGCCAACGTCCTGACTTTC
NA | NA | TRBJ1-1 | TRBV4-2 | CASSQAGRNTEAFF | TGTGCCAGCAGCCAAGCGGGAAGGAACACTGAAGCTTTCTTT
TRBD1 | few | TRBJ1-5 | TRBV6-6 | CASRLQGATSNQPQHF | TGTGCCAGCAGATTACAGGGGGCAACGAGCAATCAGCCCCAGCATTTT
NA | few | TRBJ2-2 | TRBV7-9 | CASRLAEGTGELFF | TGTGCCAGCAGGCTGGCGGAGGGGACCGGGGAGCTGTTTTTT
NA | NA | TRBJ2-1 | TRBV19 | CASSQGPSYNEQFF | TGTGCCAGTAGTCAGGGCCCGTCTTACAATGAGCAGTTCTTC
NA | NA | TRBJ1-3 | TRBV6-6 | CASSYQGLSSGNTIYF | TGTGCCAGCAGTTACCAAGGACTGAGCTCTGGAAACACCATATATTTT
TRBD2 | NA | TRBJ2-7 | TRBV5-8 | CASKSLTSGGGSYEQYF | TGTGCCAGCAAGTCGTTGACTAGCGGGGGAGGCTCCTACGAGCAGTACTTC
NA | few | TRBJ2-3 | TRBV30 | CAWSGLNTDTQYF | TGTGCCTGGAGTGGCCTTAACACAGATACGCAGTATTTT
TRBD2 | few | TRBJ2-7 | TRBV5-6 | CASRSLAGTYEQYF | TGTGCCAGCAGGTCGTTAGCGGGAACCTACGAGCAGTACTTC
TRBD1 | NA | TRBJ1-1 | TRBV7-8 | CASSHHRGQSVWRTEAFF | TGTGCCAGCAGCCACCACAGGGGGCAGTCAGTTTGGAGGACTGAAGCTTTCTTT
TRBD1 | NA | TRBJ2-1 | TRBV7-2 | CASSAGQGISYNEQFF | TGTGCCAGCAGCGCGGGACAGGGGATTTCATACAATGAGCAGTTCTTC
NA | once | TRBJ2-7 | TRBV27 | CASSRGANPSYEQYF | TGTGCCAGCAGTCGGGGGGCTAACCCCTCCTACGAGCAGTACTTC
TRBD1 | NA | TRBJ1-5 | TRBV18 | CASYEGAGQPQHF | TGTGCCAGCTACGAGGGGGCAGGTCAGCCCCAGCATTTT
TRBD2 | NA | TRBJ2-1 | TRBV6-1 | CASIGLAGTNEQFF | TGTGCCAGCATTGGACTAGCGGGAACCAATGAGCAGTTCTTC
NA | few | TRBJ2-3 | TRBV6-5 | CASSLRTPSTDTQYF | TGTGCCAGCAGCCTCCGGACCCCAAGCACAGATACGCAGTATTTT
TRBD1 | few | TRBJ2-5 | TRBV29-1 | CSTRDRAIVETQYF | TGCAGCACCAGAGACAGGGCTATCGTAGAGACCCAGTACTTC
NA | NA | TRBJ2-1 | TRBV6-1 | CASSVTIADNEQFF | TGTGCCAGCAGTGTGACGATAGCAGACAATGAGCAGTTCTTC
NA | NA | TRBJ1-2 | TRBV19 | CASTATAAWSYTF | TGTGCCAGTACGGCAACAGCGGCTTGGAGCTACACCTTC
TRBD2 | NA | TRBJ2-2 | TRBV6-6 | CASRLGLGETGELFF | TGTGCCAGCAGATTGGGACTAGGGGAAACCGGGGAGCTGTTTTTT
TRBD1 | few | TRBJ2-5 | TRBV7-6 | CASSLAGQQETQYF | TGTGCCAGCAGCTTAGCGGGACAGCAAGAGACCCAGTACTTC
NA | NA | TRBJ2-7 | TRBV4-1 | CASSQGGSSYEQYF | TGCGCCAGCAGCCAAGGGGGGTCTTCCTACGAGCAGTACTTC
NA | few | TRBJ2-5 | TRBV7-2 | CASSLSQGHYQETQYF | TGTGCCAGCAGCTTATCCCAGGGACACTACCAAGAGACCCAGTACTTC
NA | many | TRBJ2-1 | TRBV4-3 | CASSQGWGGGSEQFF | TGCGCCAGCAGCCAAGGTTGGGGAGGGGGTAGTGAGCAGTTCTTC
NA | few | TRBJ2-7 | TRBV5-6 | CASSLVTNEQYF | TGTGCCAGCAGCTTAGTCACGAACGAGCAGTACTTC
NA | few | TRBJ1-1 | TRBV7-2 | CASSLRGGNMNTEAFF | TGTGCCAGCAGCTTACGGGGAGGGAACATGAACACTGAAGCTTTCTTT
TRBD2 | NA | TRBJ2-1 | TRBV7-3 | CASSLDQGGSVRYNEQFF | TGTGCCAGCAGCTTAGATCAAGGCGGGAGCGTTCGGTACAATGAGCAGTTCTTC
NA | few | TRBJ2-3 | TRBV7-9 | CASSLSDTQYF | TGTGCCAGCAGCTTATCTGATACGCAGTATTTT
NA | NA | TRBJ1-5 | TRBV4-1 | CASSQLFTEGQPQHF | TGCGCCAGCAGCCAACTATTCACCGAGGGACAGCCCCAGCATTTT
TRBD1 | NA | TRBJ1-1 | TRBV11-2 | CASSFKSGGTEAFF | TGTGCCAGCAGCTTCAAATCAGGGGGGACTGAAGCTTTCTTT
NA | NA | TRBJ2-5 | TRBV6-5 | CASSYMTTQETQYF | TGTGCCAGCAGTTACATGACTACGCAAGAGACCCAGTACTTC
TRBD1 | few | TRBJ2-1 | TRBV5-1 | CASSSGGTGVNGEQFF | TGCGCCAGCAGCTCGGGCGGGACAGGGGTAAATGGCGAGCAGTTCTTC
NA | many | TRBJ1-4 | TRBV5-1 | CASSLGAGATNEKLFF | TGCGCCAGCAGCTTGGGAGCAGGGGCAACTAATGAAAAACTGTTTTTT
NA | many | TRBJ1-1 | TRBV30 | CAWSGVMEAFF | TGTGCCTGGAGTGGGGTTATGGAAGCTTTCTTT
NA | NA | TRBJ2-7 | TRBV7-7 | CANSYGQSYEQYF | TGTGCTAACAGCTACGGACAGTCCTACGAGCAGTACTTC
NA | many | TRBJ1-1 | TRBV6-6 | CASRETGTGTEAFF | TGTGCCAGCAGAGAGACCGGAACGGGCACTGAAGCTTTCTTT